Many counts were recorded for the clone carrying this TCR beta chain. Each CDR3 protein is one row after TCRdb ran MiXCR on the PCR reads. The sample carries roughly 19,000 distinct CDR3 sequences, roughly half recorded once. The V and J ends lost 2 bases and 2 bases respectively, with 13 bases between them. This CDR3 region has 16 residues. CDR1 is SGHAT, CDR2 FQNNGV, per germline. Donors had localized lung adenocarcinoma, a non-small cell lung cancer. The sample is drawn from a study of CD4 and CD8 cells across lung adenocarcinoma regions. Sequencing was carried out using CD8+ T cells from the center of a lung tumor. This sequence joins TRBV11-2 and TRBJ2-1; D remains ambiguous. The receptor comes from a female donor with lung adenocarcinoma. The CD4 and CD8 labels of this study may be unreliable. Here the CDR3 DNA reads TGTGCCAGCAGCTTACGGCCTGGTACCGCCTACAATGAGCAGTTCTTC. As protein: CASSLRPGTAYNEQFF.